This entry describes one T cell receptor (beta chain). Its antigen has not been determined. No base qualities exist here, and no much larger clone lies one base off it. Whole blood was collected in K2EDTA tubes by collaborating institutions according to the institutions' own protocols. For TCRbeta analysis, collaborators shipped samples in one of three forms: frozen whole blood, isolated PBMCs, or DNA extracted from either of those sample types. TCRbeta CDR3 regions were amplified from genomic DNA using the immunoSEQ Assay, a bias-controlled multiplex PCR. Per the original workflow: Nucleated cell counts per sample were estimated from amplification of reference gene primers within the assay. To quantify the absolute abundance of each unique TCRbeta CDR3 rearrangement, sequence reads were collapsed and filtered. Productive Simpson clonality was computed per sample as the square root of Simpson's diversity index over productive rearrangements. Held by TCRdb, this immuneACCESS table contains in-frame sequences only and omits some clones. Under half of the omission traces to an unresolved V gene where checked; the cause of the rest is unknown. That table is the source of V, J and clone size, and D and trimming were worked out from the DNA. The sample contains approximately 110,000 clones, around four fifths of them found a single time. The top ten hold approximately 8.1% of the sample.

The sample is drawn from a study of blood T cell repertoires in COVID-19 (dated by TCRdb to 2018 to 2020). Concerning the study at large: Collaborator samples came from the United States, Italy and Spain and covered acute and convalescent phases of COVID-19. The prospective study material was composed of cDNA or gDNA derived from T cells, B-cell-depleted T cells, or PBMCs. The dataset comprised deeply sampled blood TCRbeta repertoires from subjects exposed to, actively infected with, or recovered from COVID-19. The repertoires were released in a freely available public database meant as a resource for research on the immune response to SARS-CoV-2. Samples were obtained from the ongoing ImmuneRACE study (first 160 participants) and from roughly 1,300 subjects provided by 6 global collaborators. A de-identified subject ID, COVID-19 status, age in years and sex were almost always included in the sample metadata. Where available, HLA class I and class II types were taken from metadata supplied by the sample provider and were not determined by assay-based typing. Summary of the overall study and its limitations: The amount of clinical and demographic metadata varied by source and participant and was provided uncurated.

The CDR1 and CDR2 encoded by the germline V gene are SQVTM and ANQGSEA. There are 16 amino acids in the CDR3, from cysteine to phenylalanine inclusive. The DNA shown is the 48-base CDR3, in frame from base 1. The germline V and J ends show losses of 6 bases and 3 bases respectively, and no gene match explains 9 bases of the junction. The receptor was derived from a woman aged 40 to 49 with acute or convalescent COVID-19. The V and J genes are TRBV29-1 and TRBJ1-5; 12 central nucleotides agree with TRBD1. Sequenced sample: peripheral blood. The CDR3 has the sequence CSVILGTGGSNQPQHF. The nucleotides are TGCAGCGTAATCCTCGGGACAGGGGGCTCCAATCAGCCCCAGCATTTT.